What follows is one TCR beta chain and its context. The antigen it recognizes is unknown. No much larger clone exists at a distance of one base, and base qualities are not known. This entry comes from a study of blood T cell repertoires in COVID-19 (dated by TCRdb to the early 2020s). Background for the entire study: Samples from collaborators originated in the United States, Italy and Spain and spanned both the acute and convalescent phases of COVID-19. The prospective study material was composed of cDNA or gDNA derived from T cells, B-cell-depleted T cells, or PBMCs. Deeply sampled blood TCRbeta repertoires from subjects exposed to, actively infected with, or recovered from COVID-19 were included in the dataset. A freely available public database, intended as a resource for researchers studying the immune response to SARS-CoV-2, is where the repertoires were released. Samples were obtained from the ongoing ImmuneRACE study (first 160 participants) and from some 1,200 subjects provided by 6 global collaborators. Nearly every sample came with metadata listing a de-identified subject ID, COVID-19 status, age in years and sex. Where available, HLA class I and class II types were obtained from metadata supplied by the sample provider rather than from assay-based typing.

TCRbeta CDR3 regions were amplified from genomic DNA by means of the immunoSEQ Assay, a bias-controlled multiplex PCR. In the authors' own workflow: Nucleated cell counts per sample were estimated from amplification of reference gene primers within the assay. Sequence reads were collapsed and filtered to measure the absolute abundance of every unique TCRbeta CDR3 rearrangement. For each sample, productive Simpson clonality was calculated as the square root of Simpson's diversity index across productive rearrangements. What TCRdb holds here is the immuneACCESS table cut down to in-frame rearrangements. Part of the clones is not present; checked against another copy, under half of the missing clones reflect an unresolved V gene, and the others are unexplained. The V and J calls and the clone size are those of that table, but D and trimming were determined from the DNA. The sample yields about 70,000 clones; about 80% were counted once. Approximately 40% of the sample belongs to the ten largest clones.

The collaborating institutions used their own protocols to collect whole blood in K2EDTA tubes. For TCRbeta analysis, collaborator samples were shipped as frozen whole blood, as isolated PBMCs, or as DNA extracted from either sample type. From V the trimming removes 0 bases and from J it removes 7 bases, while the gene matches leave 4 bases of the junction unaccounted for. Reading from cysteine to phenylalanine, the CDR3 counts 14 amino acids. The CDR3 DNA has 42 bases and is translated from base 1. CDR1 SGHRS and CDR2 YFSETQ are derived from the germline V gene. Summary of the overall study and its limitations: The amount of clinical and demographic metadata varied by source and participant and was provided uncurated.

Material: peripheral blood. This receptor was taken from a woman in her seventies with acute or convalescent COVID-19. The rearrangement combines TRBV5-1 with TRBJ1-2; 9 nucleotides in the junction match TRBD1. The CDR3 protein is CASSLGTGVLGYTF. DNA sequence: TGCGCCAGCAGCTTGGGGACAGGGGTACTTGGCTACACCTTC.